This T cell receptor beta chain was observed in a study of cytomegalovirus exposure and HLA in healthy donors. Turning to the study itself: An earlier analysis identified 100 million to 130 million unique TCR beta sequences in 170 million or so T cells. Broader study findings: When a later analysis compared HLA-associated TCR beta chains with equally common others, the HLA-associated chains turned out to be more clonally expanded and to have lower generation probabilities.

Trimming took off 0 bases at V and 8 bases at J, with 13 bases between the two ends. Per germline, CDR1 KGHSY and CDR2 FQNENV. This CDR3 is built from 14 residues. About this clone: Its antigen is not known.

The PCR contained 60 Vbeta and 13 Jbeta primers. Sequenced by immunoSEQ multiplex PCR; TCRdb stores in-frame clones only, minus some. The sample contains approximately 27,000 clones, 70% of which appear only once. The V and J genes are TRBV16 and TRBJ1-2; D call uncertain. Specimen: PBMCs. The sequence came from a woman aged 50 to 60 in good health and CMV-seronegative. The CDR3 protein is CASSQSARRTGYTF. CDR3 DNA sequence: TGTGCCAGCAGCCAATCGGCCAGGCGAACGGGCTACACCTTC.